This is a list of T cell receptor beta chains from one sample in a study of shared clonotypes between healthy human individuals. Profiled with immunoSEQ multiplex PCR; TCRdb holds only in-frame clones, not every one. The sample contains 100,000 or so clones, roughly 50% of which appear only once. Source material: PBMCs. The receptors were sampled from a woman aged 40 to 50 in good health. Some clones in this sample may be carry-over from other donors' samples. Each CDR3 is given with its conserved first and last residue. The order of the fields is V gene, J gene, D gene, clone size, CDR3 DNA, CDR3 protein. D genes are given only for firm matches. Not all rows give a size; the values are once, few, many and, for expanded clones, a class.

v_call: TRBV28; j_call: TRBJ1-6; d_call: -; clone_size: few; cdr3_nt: TGTGCCAGCAGATACACTGTACTAAGGACGGGCTCCTATAATTCACCCCTCCACTTT; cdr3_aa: CASRYTVLRTGSYNSPLHF
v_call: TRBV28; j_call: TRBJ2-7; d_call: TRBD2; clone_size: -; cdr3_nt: TGTGCCAGCAGTTCACCAACTAGCGGCCTCTCCTACGAGCAGTACTTC; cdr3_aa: CASSSPTSGLSYEQYF
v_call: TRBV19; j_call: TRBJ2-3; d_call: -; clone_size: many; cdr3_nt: TGTGCCAGCCCCACAGATACGCAGTATTTT; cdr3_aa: CASPTDTQYF
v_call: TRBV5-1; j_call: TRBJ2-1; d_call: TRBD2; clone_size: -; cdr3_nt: TGCGCCAGCAGCTTTACGGGAGGGTCTCAGGAGCAGTTCTTC; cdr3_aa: CASSFTGGSQEQFF
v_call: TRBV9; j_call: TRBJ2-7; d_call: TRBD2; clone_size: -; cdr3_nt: TGTGCCAGCAGCCCCCACCCCGGACTAGCGGGATCCTCCGAGCAGTACTTC; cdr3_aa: CASSPHPGLAGSSEQYF
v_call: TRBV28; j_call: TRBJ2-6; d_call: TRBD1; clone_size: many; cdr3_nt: TGTGCCAGCAGTCCCTGGACAGGGACCTTCTCTGGGGCCAACGTCCTGACTTTC; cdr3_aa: CASSPWTGTFSGANVLTF
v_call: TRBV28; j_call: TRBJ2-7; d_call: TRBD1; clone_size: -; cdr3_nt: TGTGCCAGCAGGAAACAGGGGACAAACTACGAGCAGTACTTC; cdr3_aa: CASRKQGTNYEQYF
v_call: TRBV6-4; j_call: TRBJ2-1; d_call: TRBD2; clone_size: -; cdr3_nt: TGTGCCAGCGGCCCCTTGCCGGGACTAGGAAACAATGAGCAGTTCTTC; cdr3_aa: CASGPLPGLGNNEQFF
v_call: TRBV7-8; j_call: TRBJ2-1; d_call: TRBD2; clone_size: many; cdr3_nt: TGTGCCAGCAGTTACAGGCGGGAGGTTCCCAATGAGCAGTTCTTC; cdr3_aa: CASSYRREVPNEQFF
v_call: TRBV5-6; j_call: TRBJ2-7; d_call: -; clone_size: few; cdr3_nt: TGTGCCAGCAGCCGCAGGGAGTACGAGCAGTACTTC; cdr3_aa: CASSRREYEQYF
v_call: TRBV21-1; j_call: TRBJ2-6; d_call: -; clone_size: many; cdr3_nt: TGTGCCAGCAGCAAAGTCGGCATCTCTGGGGCCAACGTCCTGACTTTC; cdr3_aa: CASSKVGISGANVLTF
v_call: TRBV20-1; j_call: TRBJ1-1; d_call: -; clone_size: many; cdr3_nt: TGCAGTGCTAGACTGAACACTGAAGCTTTCTTT; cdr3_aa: CSARLNTEAFF
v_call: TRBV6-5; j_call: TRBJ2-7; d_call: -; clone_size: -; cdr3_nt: TGTGCCAGCAGTAGAGACAACTACGAGCAGTACTTC; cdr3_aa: CASSRDNYEQYF
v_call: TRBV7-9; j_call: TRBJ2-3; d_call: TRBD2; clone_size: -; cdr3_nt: TGTGCCAGCAGCCCACTAGCGGGAGGACCGGATACGCAGTATTTT; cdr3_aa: CASSPLAGGPDTQYF
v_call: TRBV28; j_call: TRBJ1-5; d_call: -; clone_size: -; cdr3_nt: TGTGCCAGCAGACCAAGGCCGGGGCAGGGCGGGAGACAGCCCCAGCATTTT; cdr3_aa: CASRPRPGQGGRQPQHF
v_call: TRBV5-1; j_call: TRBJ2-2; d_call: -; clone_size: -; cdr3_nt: TGCGCCAGCAGCTTGGGTGTTGGCAACACCGGGGAGCTGTTTTTT; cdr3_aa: CASSLGVGNTGELFF
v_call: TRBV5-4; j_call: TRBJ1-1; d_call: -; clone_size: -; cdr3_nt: TGTGCCAGCAGCTCGGAGTTAGGCACTGAAGCTTTCTTT; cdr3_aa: CASSSELGTEAFF
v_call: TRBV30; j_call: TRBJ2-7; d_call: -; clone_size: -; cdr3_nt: TGTGCCTGGAGTGTTCTATCGTACGAGCAGTACTTC; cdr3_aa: CAWSVLSYEQYF
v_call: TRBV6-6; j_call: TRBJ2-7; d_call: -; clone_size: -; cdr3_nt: TGTGCCAGCAGTTTGTCAACCAACTACGAGCAGTACTTC; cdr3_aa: CASSLSTNYEQYF
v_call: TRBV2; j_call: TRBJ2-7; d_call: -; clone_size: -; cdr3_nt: TGTGCCAGCGCCGTGGCGGGAAACTACGAGCAGTACTTC; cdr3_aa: CASAVAGNYEQYF
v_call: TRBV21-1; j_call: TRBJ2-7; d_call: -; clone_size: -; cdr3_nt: TGTGCCAGCAGCAAATTGAGGGTACCTATCGAGCAGTACTTC; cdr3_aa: CASSKLRVPIEQYF
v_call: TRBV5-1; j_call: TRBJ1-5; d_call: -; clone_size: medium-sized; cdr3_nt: TGCGCCAGCAGCCCTCCCCAGGCCCGACCCGAACATAGCAATCAGCCCCAGCATTTT; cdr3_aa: CASSPPQARPEHSNQPQHF
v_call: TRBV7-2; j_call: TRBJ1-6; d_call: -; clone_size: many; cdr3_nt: TGTGCCAGCAGCTTAGGACCCGAAGATTTACCCCTCCACTTT; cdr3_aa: CASSLGPEDLPLHF